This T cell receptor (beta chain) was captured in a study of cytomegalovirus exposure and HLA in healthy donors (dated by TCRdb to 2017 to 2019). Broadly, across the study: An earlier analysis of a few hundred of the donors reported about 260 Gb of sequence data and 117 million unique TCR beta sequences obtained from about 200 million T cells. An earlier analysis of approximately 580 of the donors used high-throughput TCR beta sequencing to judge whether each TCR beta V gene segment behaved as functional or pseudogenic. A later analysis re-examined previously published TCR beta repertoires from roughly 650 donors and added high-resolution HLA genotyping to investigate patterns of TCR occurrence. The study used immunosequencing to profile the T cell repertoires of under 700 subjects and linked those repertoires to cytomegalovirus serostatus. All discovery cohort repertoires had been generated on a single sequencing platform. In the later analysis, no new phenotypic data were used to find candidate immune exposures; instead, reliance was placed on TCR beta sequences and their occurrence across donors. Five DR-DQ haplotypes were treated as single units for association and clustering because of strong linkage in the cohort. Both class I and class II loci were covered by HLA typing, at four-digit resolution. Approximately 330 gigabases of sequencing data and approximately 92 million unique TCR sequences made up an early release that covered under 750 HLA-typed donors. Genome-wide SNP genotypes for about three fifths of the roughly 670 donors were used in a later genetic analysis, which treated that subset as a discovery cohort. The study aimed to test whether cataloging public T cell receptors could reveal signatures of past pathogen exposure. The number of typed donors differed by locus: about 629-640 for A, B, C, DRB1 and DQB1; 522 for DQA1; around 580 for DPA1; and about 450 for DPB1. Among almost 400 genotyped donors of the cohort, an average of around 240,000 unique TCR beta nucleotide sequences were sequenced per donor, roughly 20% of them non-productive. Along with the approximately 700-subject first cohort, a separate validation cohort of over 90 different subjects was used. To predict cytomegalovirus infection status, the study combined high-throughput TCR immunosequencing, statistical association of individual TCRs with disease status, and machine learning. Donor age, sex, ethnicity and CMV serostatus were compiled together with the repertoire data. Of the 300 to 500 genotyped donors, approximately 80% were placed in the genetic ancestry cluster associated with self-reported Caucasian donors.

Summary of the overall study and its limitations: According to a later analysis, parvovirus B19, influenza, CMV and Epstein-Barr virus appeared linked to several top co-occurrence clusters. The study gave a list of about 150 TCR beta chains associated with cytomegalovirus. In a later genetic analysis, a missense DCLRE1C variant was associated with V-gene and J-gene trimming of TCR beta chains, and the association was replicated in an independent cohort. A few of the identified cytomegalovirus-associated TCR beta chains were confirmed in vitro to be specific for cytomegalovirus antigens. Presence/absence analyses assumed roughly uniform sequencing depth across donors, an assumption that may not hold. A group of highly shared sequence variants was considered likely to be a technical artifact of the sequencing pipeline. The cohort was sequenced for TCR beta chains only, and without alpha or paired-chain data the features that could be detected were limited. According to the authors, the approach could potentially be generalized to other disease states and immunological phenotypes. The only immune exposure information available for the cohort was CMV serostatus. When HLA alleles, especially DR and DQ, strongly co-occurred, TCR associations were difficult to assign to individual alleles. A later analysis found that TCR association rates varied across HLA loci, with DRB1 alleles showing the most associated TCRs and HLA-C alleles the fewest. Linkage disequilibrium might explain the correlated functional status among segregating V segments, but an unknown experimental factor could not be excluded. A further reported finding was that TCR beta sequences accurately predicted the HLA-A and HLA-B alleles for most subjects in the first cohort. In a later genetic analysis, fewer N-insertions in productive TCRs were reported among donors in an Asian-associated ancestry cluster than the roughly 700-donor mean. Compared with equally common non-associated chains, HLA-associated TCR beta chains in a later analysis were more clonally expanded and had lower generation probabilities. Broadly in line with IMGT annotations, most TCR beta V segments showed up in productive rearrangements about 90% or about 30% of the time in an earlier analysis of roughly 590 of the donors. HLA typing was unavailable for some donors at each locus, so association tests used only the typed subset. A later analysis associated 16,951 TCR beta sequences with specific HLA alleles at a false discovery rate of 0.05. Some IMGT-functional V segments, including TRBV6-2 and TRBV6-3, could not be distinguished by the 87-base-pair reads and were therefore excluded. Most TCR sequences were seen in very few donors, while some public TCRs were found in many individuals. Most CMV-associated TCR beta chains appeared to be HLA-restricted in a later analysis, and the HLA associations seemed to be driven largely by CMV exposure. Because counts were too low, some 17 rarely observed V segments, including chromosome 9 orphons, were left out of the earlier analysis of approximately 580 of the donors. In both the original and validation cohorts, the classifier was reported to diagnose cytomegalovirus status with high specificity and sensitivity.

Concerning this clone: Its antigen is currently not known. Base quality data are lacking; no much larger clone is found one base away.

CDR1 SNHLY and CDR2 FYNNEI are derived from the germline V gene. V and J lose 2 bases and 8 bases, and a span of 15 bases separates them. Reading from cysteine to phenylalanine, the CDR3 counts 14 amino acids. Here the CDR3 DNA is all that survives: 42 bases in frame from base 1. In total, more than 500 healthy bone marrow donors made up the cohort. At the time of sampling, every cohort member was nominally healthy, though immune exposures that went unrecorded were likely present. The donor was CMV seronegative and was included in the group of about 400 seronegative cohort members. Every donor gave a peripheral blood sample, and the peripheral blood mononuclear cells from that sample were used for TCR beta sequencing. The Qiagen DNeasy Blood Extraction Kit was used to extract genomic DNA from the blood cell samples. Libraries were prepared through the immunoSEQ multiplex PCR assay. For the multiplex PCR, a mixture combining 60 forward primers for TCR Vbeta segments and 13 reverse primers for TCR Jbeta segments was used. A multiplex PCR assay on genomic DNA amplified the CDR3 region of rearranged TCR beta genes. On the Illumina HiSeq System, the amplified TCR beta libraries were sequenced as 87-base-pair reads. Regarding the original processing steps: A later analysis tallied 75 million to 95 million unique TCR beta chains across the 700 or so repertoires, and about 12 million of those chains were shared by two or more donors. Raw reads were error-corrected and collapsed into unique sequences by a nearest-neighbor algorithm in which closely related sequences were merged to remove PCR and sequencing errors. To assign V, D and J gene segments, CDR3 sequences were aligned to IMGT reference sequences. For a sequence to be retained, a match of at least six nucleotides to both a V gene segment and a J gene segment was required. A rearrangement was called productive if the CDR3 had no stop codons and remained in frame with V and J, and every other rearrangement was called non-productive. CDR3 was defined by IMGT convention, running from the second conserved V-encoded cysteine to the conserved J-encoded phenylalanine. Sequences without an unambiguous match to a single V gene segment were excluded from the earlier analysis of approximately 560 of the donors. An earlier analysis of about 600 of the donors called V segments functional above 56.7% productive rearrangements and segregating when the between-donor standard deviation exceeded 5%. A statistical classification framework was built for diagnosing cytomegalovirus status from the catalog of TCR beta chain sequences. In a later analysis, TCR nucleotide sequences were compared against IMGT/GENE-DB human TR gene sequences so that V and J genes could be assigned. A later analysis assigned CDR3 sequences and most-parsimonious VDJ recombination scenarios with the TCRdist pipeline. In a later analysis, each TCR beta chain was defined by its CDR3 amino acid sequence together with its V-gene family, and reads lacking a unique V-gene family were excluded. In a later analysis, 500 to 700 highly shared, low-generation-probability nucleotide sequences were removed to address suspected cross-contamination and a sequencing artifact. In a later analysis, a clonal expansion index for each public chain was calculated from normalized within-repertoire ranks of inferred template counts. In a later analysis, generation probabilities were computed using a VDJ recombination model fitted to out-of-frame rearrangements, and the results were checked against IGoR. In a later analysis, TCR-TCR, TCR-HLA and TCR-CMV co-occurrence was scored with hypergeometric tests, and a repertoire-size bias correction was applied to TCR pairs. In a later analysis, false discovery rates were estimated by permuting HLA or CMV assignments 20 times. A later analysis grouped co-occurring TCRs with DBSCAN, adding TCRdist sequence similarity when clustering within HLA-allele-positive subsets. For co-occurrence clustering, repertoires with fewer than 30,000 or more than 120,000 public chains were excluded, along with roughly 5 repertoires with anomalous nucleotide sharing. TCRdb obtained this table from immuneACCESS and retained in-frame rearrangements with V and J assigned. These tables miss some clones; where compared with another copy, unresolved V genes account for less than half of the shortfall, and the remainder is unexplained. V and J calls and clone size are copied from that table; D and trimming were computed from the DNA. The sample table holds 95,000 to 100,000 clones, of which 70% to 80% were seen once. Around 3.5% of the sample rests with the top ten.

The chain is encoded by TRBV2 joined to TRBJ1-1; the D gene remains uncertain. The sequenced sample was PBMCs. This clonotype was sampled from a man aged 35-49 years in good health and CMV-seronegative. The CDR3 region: CASSETSLGVEAFF. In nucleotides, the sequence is TGTGCCAGCAGTGAAACTTCCCTCGGGGTCGAAGCTTTCTTT.